These T cell receptor beta chains were read from a single sample in a study of shared T cell receptors in the human thymus. Data came from immunoSEQ multiplex PCR; TCRdb stores just in-frame clones and leaves some out. Here the sample spans hundreds of thousands of clones, about 95% being singletons. Sequenced: thymocytes. These receptors originate from a human donor. Both conserved end residues are part of each CDR3. The D gene is left open where the match is weak. Clone sizes are given selectively: once, few, many, or a class where the clone is expanded.

v_gene	j_gene	abundance	d_gene	CDR3nt	CDR3aa
TRBV12-5	TRBJ1-1	-	TRBD1	TGTGCTAGTGGTTATCTGCGGACAGGGAAGAACACTGAAGCTTTCTTT	CASGYLRTGKNTEAFF
TRBV13	TRBJ2-7	-	TRBD2	TGTGCCAGCAGCTGGGGCGGGAGGGCCTACGAGCAGTACTTC	CASSWGGRAYEQYF
TRBV7-8	TRBJ2-1	-	-	TGTGCCAGCAGCTTTATAACGGGCGGGCGGGTGTACAATGAGCAGTTCTTC	CASSFITGGRVYNEQFF
TRBV7-3	TRBJ2-1	-	-	TGTGCCAGCAGCCCCTTACCAGCGTCATACAATGAGCAGTTCTTC	CASSPLPASYNEQFF
TRBV18	TRBJ2-7	few	-	TGTGCCAGCTCACAGAAGAGGGGGTCGACCCTCTCCTACGAGCAGTACTTC	CASSQKRGSTLSYEQYF
TRBV7-9	TRBJ2-7	-	-	TGTGCCAGCAGCCACCGGGACCGCACCTACGAGCAGTACTTC	CASSHRDRTYEQYF
TRBV5-5	TRBJ2-7	-	-	TGTGCCAGCAGCCCGGGACCCCGCGACGAGCAGTACTTC	CASSPGPRDEQYF
TRBV27	TRBJ1-1	-	-	TGTGCCAGCAGTTTAGGGGTTCTCCGGGACAACACTGAAGCTTTCTTT	CASSLGVLRDNTEAFF
TRBV5-8	TRBJ2-3	once	-	TGTGCCAGCATCACCCGACGCACAGATACGCAGTATTTT	CASITRRTDTQYF
TRBV30	TRBJ1-1	-	-	TGTGCCTGGGCCCTGAATGAACAGAACACTGAAGCTTTCTTT	CAWALNEQNTEAFF
TRBV10-3	TRBJ2-7	-	-	TGTGCCATCAGTGAGAGCCCCCAGCCGGCGAAGGGCTCCTACGAGCAGTACTTC	CAISESPQPAKGSYEQYF
TRBV2	TRBJ1-1	once	-	TGTGCCAGCAGTGAATGGATCCGGGGAGTGAACACTGAAGCTTTCTTT	CASSEWIRGVNTEAFF
TRBV28	TRBJ2-7	-	TRBD1	TGTGCCAGCAGCCGACGCCGACAGGGCACATCCTACGAGCAGTACTTC	CASSRRRQGTSYEQYF
TRBV19	TRBJ1-2	-	-	TGTGCCAGTAGTATTGGGGGGTCCTATGGCTACACCTTC	CASSIGGSYGYTF
TRBV7-9	TRBJ1-2	-	-	TGTGCCAGCAGCTCAAGTATAGGGCAGGCGCGGGGCTACACCTTC	CASSSSIGQARGYTF
TRBV5-4	TRBJ2-7	-	-	TGTGCCAGCAGCTTTGAGAGCTCCTACGAGCAGTACTTC	CASSFESSYEQYF
TRBV11-2	TRBJ2-7	few	-	TGTGCCAGCAGCTCACTAGAGCTAGCCGAGCAGTACTTC	CASSSLELAEQYF
TRBV11-3	TRBJ2-7	-	TRBD2	TGTGCCAGCAGCTTAGGACCCCCCGACCGGGAGGCACCCTACGAGCAGTACTTC	CASSLGPPDREAPYEQYF
TRBV11-2	TRBJ1-3	-	-	TGTGCCAGCAGGCGGGGTACTGGAAACACCATATATTTT	CASRRGTGNTIYF
TRBV19	TRBJ1-1	-	-	TGTGCCAGTAGTTCCGGGGGCTACACTGAAGCTTTCTTT	CASSSGGYTEAFF
TRBV19	TRBJ2-1	-	TRBD2	TGTGCCAGTATTTCGGCTAGCGGGAACTACAATGAGCAGTTCTTC	CASISASGNYNEQFF
TRBV30	TRBJ2-2	-	-	TGTGCCTACAAAGGGCCGGGCTATCACACCGGGGAGCTGTTTTTT	CAYKGPGYHTGELFF
TRBV9	TRBJ1-2	-	TRBD1	TGTGCCAGCAGCGCACGGGACAGTAACTATGGCTACACCTTC	CASSARDSNYGYTF
TRBV29-1	TRBJ2-1	-	TRBD2	TGCAGCGTTGAGGGCCCTTGGCGGGAGGGCGGAAATGAGCAGTTCTTC	CSVEGPWREGGNEQFF
TRBV15	TRBJ1-3	-	-	TGTGCCACCGCAGGGGCAGGGGATAGAAACACCATATATTTT	CATAGAGDRNTIYF
TRBV7-9	TRBJ1-4	-	-	TGTGCCAGCTCCGGGAAGGGACATGCAACTAATGAAAAACTGTTTTTT	CASSGKGHATNEKLFF
TRBV5-6	TRBJ2-3	-	-	TGTGCCAGCAGACTTCTCACAGATACGCAGTATTTT	CASRLLTDTQYF
TRBV6-5	TRBJ2-5	-	TRBD2	TGTGCCAGCAGTTTCCGGACTAGCGGGAGAGAGACCCAGTACTTC	CASSFRTSGRETQYF
TRBV7-6	TRBJ1-1	-	-	TGTGCCAGCAGCTTAGGGGAGGGTAGGGACACTGAAGCTTTCTTT	CASSLGEGRDTEAFF
TRBV5-4	TRBJ2-1	once	-	TGTGCCAGCAGCTTGGATGGGGCAGGGAATGAGCAGTTCTTC	CASSLDGAGNEQFF
TRBV9	TRBJ2-1	-	TRBD1	TGTGCCAGCAGCCGGGACAGGAAATTAAATGAGCAGTTCTTC	CASSRDRKLNEQFF
TRBV7-8	TRBJ2-2	-	TRBD1	TGTGCCAGCAGCTTACCCTACCGGACAGGCAAGGGGGCCGGGGAGCTGTTTTTT	CASSLPYRTGKGAGELFF
TRBV2	TRBJ2-5	once	-	TGTGCCATGGGGCAGGGCGGGCATCAAGAGACCCAGTACTTC	CAMGQGGHQETQYF
TRBV5-4	TRBJ2-1	once	TRBD2	TGTGCCAGCAGTTATCTAGCGGGTCCGCCTAGCAATGAGCAGTTCTTC	CASSYLAGPPSNEQFF
TRBV9	TRBJ2-1	-	TRBD2	TGTGCCAGCAGCGGAGGGACTAGCGGGAGTAATGAGCAGTTCTTC	CASSGGTSGSNEQFF
TRBV11-2	TRBJ2-5	once	TRBD1	TGTGCCAGCAGCTTCGACAGGGATGGGACCCAGTACTTC	CASSFDRDGTQYF
TRBV10-3	TRBJ2-1	once	-	TGTGCCATCAGTGAGAGGGGCACCTACTCGTTATACAATGAGCAGTTCTTC	CAISERGTYSLYNEQFF
TRBV28	TRBJ1-1	-	-	TGTGCCAGCAGTTTATTCGGACACCCCGGAAACACTGAAGCTTTCTTT	CASSLFGHPGNTEAFF